In its sample, the clone carrying this T cell receptor (beta chain) was seen once. Authors' analysis steps: Reference gene primers were amplified, and this amplification served to estimate nucleated cell counts. Using immunoSEQ multiplex PCR, the repertoire was profiled, and TCRdb retains in-frame clones only, with some absent. V and J calls and clone size are copied from that table; D and trimming were computed from the DNA. The sample lists some 300,000 clones; roughly 89% were seen once. The data were taken from a study of blood T cell repertoires in COVID-19. Participant age was about 18 to 89 years, and participants resided in 20 to 30 US areas. Participants were placed into cohorts based on the clinical history they reported. The CDR3 runs 16 residues. V lost 2 bases to trimming and J lost 3 bases, with 13 bases between them. Germline values: CDR1 MDHEN, CDR2 SYDVKM.

Sequencing was performed on PBMCs or T cells enriched from blood (not recorded which). The chain uses TRBV28 and TRBJ1-4, with D perhaps matching TRBD1 (6 bases). This sequence was found in a woman aged 18-35 years with acute COVID-19. The CDR3 is CASSLRGGESNEKLFF. The DNA of the CDR3 is TGTGCCAGCAGTTTACGGGGGGGCGAATCTAATGAAAAACTGTTTTTT.